A single sample gave rise to the 18 T cell receptor beta chains below, sequenced in a study of early T cells in non-severe SARS-CoV-2 infection. Each CDR3 protein gets one entry after TCRdb re-called the 5' RACE reads with MiXCR. The sample has tens of thousands of distinct CDR3 sequences, roughly 12% seen once; the top ten hold less than 8.5%. Sequenced: whole blood. Every receptor here comes from an adult who was a healthcare worker with PCR-confirmed SARS-CoV-2 infection or an uninfected control (not recorded which).

Only a few counts were recorded for this clonotype. The V gene is TRBV28, the J gene TRBJ2-1, with 9 bases lining up with TRBD1. The ends lost 2 bases at V and 4 bases at J; junction bases unmatched: 6. This CDR3 has 16 residues. Per the germline V gene, CDR1 is MDHEN and CDR2 is SYDVKM. CDR3 coding DNA: TGTGCCAGCAGTTTAAGGGGACAGGGAAGGTACAATGAGCAGTTCTTC. Encoded protein: CASSLRGQGRYNEQFF.

This clonotype was found a few times. The V gene is TRBV7-9, the J gene TRBJ1-2; D possibly corresponds to TRBD1 (5 bases). V was shortened by 4 bases and J by 5 bases, with 23 bases between the two germline ends. Per germline, CDR1 SEHNR and CDR2 FQNEAQ (reference sequence). This CDR3 is built from 17 residues. The CDR3 is CASSSFYGTDGVYGYTF. CDR3 nucleotides: TGTGCCAGCAGCTCTTTCTACGGGACTGATGGAGTTTATGGCTACACCTTC.

V usage is TRBV12-3 or TRBV12-4 and J usage is TRBJ2-2, with TRBD2 identical over 13 bases. The CDR3 covers 16 residues. V lost 6 bases to trimming and J lost 5 bases; unmatched junction nucleotides: 6. The CDR3: CASRRTSGSWTGELFF. DNA of the CDR3: TGTGCCAGCAGGAGGACTAGCGGGAGTTGGACCGGGGAGCTGTTTTTT.

A word on this clonotype: At one of its ends the junction is not consistent with the germline gene, which may arise from a read error. The V and J genes are TRBV5-1 and TRBJ2-1, with 7 bases lining up with TRBD1. The CDR3 extends over 15 amino acids. Germline CDR1 SGHRS, CDR2 YFSETQ. In DNA, the CDR3 is TGCGCCAGCAGCTCCACAGCAGGGGGTTACAATAAGCAGTTCTTC. Translated: CASSSTAGGYNKQFF.

In this sample, this clonotype turned up many times. The chain couples TRBV7-8 to TRBJ2-3; the match to TRBD2 covers 9 bases. Trimming took 5 bases from V and 6 from J; bases not matched to a gene: 15. CDR3 length: 17 residues. The germline V gene encodes CDR1 SGHVS and CDR2 FQNEAQ. This CDR3 is CASSLAGGRGKVDTQYF. In DNA form, the CDR3 reads TGTGCCAGCAGCCTGGCGGGAGGGCGAGGGAAGGTTGATACGCAGTATTTT.

CDR3 nucleotide sequence: TGTGCCAGCAGCCCACGGGACAGGGGTAGTGGGGCCAACGTCCTGACTTTC. It specifies CASSPRDRGSGANVLTF. The V call is TRBV11-3, the J call TRBJ2-6, with 10 bases fitting TRBD1. With V trimmed by 5 bases and J by 3 bases, 7 bases remained unmatched. In germline, CDR1 is SGHNT, CDR2 YENEEA. The CDR3 contains 17 residues.

Here the CDR3 reads CASMTRDSSEQFF. DNA of the CDR3: TGTGCCAGTATGACCCGGGATTCCTCTGAGCAGTTCTTC. The chain has TRBV19 and TRBJ2-1; weak D call: TRBD2 (5 bases). Germline CDR1 is LNHDA and CDR2 is SQIVND (reference sequence). Trimming left V 7 bases short and J 9 bases short, with 16 bases between. The length of the CDR3 is 13 residues.

The V gene is TRBV6-6, the J gene TRBJ1-1, with D maybe TRBD1 (5 bases). The germline V and J ends were trimmed by 0 bases and 1 base, with 12 bases remaining between them. Germline V gene sequence: CDR1 MNHNY, CDR2 SVGAGI (reference sequence). This CDR3 comprises 16 residues. This CDR3 is CASSYSRTGKNTEAFF. The DNA for the CDR3 is TGTGCCAGCAGTTACTCTCGTACAGGAAAGAACACTGAAGCTTTCTTT.

This clonotype was counted at least ten times. The rearrangement uses TRBV6-1 and TRBJ2-2; tentatively, D is TRBD2 (5 bases). The CDR3 sequence is 16 residues long. Trimming removed 2 bases at V and 6 bases at J, with 16 bases between. Germline V gives CDR1 MNHNS, CDR2 SASEGT. The CDR3 loop reads CASSEQPGSRSGELFF. CDR3 DNA sequence: TGTGCCAGCAGTGAACAACCGGGGAGTCGCTCCGGGGAGCTGTTTTTT.

On this clonotype itself: At one end, the junction sequence differs from germline, possibly due to a read error. This chain links TRBV27 with TRBJ1-2; the D is unclear. Looked up from germline, CDR1 is MNHEY and CDR2 is SMNVEV (reference sequence). The CDR3 is made up of 16 amino acids. Written as DNA, the CDR3 is TGTGCCAACAGTAATTATGAACTACTTTCTATGTATGGCTACACCTTC. The encoded protein is CANSNYELLSMYGYTF.

J is TRBJ2-1 and V is TRBV7-6, with TRBD2 matching 10 bases. CDR3 length equals 17 residues. Germline-derived CDR1 and CDR2 are SGHVS and FNYEAQ. The junction had 7 bases not matched to a gene; V was cut back by 5 bases and J by 0 bases. CDR3 loop: CASSGGSSGSSYNEQFF. CDR3 bases: TGTGCCAGCAGCGGGGGGTCTAGCGGGAGCTCCTACAATGAGCAGTTCTTC.

The chain carries TRBV7-9 and TRBJ2-7; D is unresolved. The germline V gene encodes CDR1 SEHNR and CDR2 FQNEAQ (reference sequence). Trimming left V 8 bases short and J 2 bases short, with 13 bases between. This CDR3 region has 13 residues. In nucleotides, the CDR3 is TGTGCCAGCTGTCGGGCGGAGACCTACGAGCAGTACTTC. Protein product: CASCRAETYEQYF.

This clonotype was seen only once. The V call is TRBV29-1, the J call TRBJ2-7; tentative D call: TRBD2 (6 bases). Germline lookup yields CDR1 SQVTM and CDR2 ANQGSEA. The CDR3 runs to 11 residues. With 7 bases removed from V and 5 bases from J, the gap between germline ends came to 12 bases. The CDR3 protein is CSAPSGDEQYF. Here the CDR3 DNA reads TGCAGCGCCCCCTCGGGGGACGAGCAGTACTTC.

The CDR3 loop is CASSLRQGDYNEQFF. The CDR3 coding sequence is TGTGCCAGCAGCTTAAGACAGGGAGATTACAATGAGCAGTTCTTC. J is TRBJ2-1 and V is TRBV11-1, with TRBD1 matching over 7 bases. This CDR3 comprises 15 residues. Germline CDR1 reads SGHAT; CDR2 reads FQDESV (reference sequence). V shed 2 bases, J shed 4 bases, and the junction held 5 bases outside the gene matches.

This clonotype was found a few times. V and J are TRBV6-1 and TRBJ2-7, with a possible D match to TRBD1 (6 bases). Germline assignment: CDR1 MNHNS and CDR2 SASEGT. CDR3 length: 16 residues. Between the trimmed V and J ends, which lost 0 bases and 3 bases, there was a span of 15 bases. The CDR3: CASSEALRQDLYEQYF. Here the CDR3 DNA reads TGTGCCAGCAGTGAAGCTTTGAGACAGGACCTCTACGAGCAGTACTTC.

This clonotype was observed at least ten times. V gene TRBV7-8 combines with J gene TRBJ1-5; 8 bases match TRBD1. V lost 4 bases, J lost 4 bases, and 3 bases stayed unmatched. Germline CDR1 and CDR2: SGHVS and FQNEAQ. CDR3 length equals 14 residues. The DNA for the CDR3 is TGTGCCAGCAGCTCGGGACAGGCTAATCAGCCCCAGCATTTT. Translated: CASSSGQANQPQHF.

In its sample, this clonotype was seen many times. The chain couples TRBV7-3 to TRBJ2-3; a possible D gene is TRBD2 (6 bases). V gave up 3 bases and J gave up 1 base, with 11 bases separating them. Germline loops: CDR1 SGHTA, CDR2 FQGTGA. CDR3 length: 15 amino acids. The CDR3 DNA follows: TGTGCCAGCAGCTTCGGCGGGATACGCACAGATACGCAGTATTTT. Protein sequence: CASSFGGIRTDTQYF. Supplemented by reference TRBV7-3 and TRBJ2-3, the full variable domain reads GAGVSQTPSNKVTEKGKYVELRCDPISGHTALYWYRQSLGQGPEFLIYFQGTGAADDSGLPNDRFFAVRPEGSVSTLKIQRTERGDSAVYLCASSFGGIRTDTQYFGPGTRLTVL.

This clonotype was seen ten or more times. The chain carries TRBV20-1 and TRBJ2-7; unclear D gene. Trimming stripped 3 bases from V and 0 bases from J, with 0 bases between. The CDR3 contains 10 residues. CDR1 is DFQATT and CDR2 is SNEGSKA in the germline V gene (reference sequence). Written as DNA, the CDR3 is TGCAGTGCTAGCTCCTACGAGCAGTACTTC. As protein: CSASSYEQYF.